The next 9 T cell receptor beta chains were all read from a single sample in a study of CD8 T cells in Susac syndrome. Random hexamers were used to reverse transcribe roughly 0.45 to 1 ug of RNA. In TCRdb, the immunoSEQ multiplex PCR reads were re-called with MiXCR into one record per CDR3 protein. The table has some 300,000 distinct CDR3 sequences, 85% seen once; the top ten hold roughly 0.21%. Input material: CD8+ T cells from PBMCs. The receptors derive from a human donor with multiple sclerosis.

J is TRBJ2-7 and V is TRBV30, with D maybe TRBD1 (5 bases). CDR1 and CDR2 from the germline V gene are GTSNPN and SVGIG (reference sequence). The CDR3 loop spans 14 amino acids. The V end lost 5 bases, the J end lost 5 bases, and 19 bases lay between the germline ends. The CDR3 DNA follows: TGTGCCTGGTCCTTTGGGGCTGGATCCCACGAGCAGTACTTC. It encodes CAWSFGAGSHEQYF.

The J gene is TRBJ2-2, the V gene TRBV4-3; D remains ambiguous. Germline CDR1 is LGHNA and CDR2 is YSLEER. CDR3 length: 16 residues. V lost 1 base to trimming and J lost 2 bases, with 11 bases between them. This CDR3 is CASSQVSRANTGELFF. In DNA, the CDR3 is TGCGCCAGCAGCCAAGTGTCCCGGGCCAACACCGGGGAGCTGTTTTTT.

This clonotype was observed once. This sequence joins TRBV20-1 and TRBJ2-4; D may be TRBD1 or TRBD2 (5 bases each). Germline lookup yields CDR1 DFQATT and CDR2 SNEGSKA (reference sequence). The CDR3 sequence is 16 residues long. Trimming removed 0 bases at V and 2 bases at J, with 14 bases between. The CDR3 DNA reads as TGCAGTGCTAGAGACCTTTGGGGACGAACCAAAAACATTCAGTACTTC. Amino acid sequence: CSARDLWGRTKNIQYF.

V is TRBV6-1 and J is TRBJ1-3; D possibly corresponds to TRBD1 (6 bases). The CDR3 totals 16 residues. Trimming took off 6 bases at V and 0 bases at J, with 15 bases between the two ends. Germline-derived CDR1 and CDR2 are MNHNS and SASEGT. DNA for the CDR3: TGTGCCAGCAGCATACAGGGTAGCTACTCTGGAAACACCATATATTTT. As protein: CASSIQGSYSGNTIYF.

The V gene is TRBV19, the J gene TRBJ2-1; D is perhaps TRBD2 (6 bases). The V end was cut by 1 base, the J end by 2 bases, with 15 bases between. The germline V gene encodes CDR1 LNHDA and CDR2 SQIVND (reference sequence). The CDR3 is 17 residues long. The CDR3 bases are TGTGCCAGTAGTATAGTATCGGGGAGGTTCGCCTACAATGAGCAGTTCTTC. It encodes CASSIVSGRFAYNEQFF.

In its sample, this clonotype was seen a few times. This chain's CDR3 is CASSQDTESGRTDTQYF. DNA of the CDR3: TGCGCCAGCAGCCAAGATACAGAGAGTGGAAGGACAGATACGCAGTATTTT. This chain links TRBV4-1 with TRBJ2-3; D uncertain. The CDR3 is 17 amino acids. From germline, CDR1 is MGHRA and CDR2 YSYEKL. The V end was cut by 0 bases, the J end by 3 bases, with 16 bases between.

V is TRBV28 and J is TRBJ1-5; no definite D call. CDR3 length: 14 amino acids. Trimming removed 2 bases from V and 7 bases from J, with 12 bases in between. Looked up from germline, CDR1 is MDHEN and CDR2 is SYDVKM. The CDR3 region has the DNA TGTGCCAGCAGTTTAATCCCGAGCGCCCAGCCCCAGCATTTT. This sequence encodes CASSLIPSAQPQHF. Supplemented by reference TRBV28 and TRBJ1-5, the full variable domain reads DVKVTQSSRYLVKRTGEKVFLECVQDMDHENMFWYRQDPGLGLRLIYFSYDVKMKEKGDIPEGYSVSREKKERFSLILESASTNQTSMYLCASSLIPSAQPQHFGDGTRLSIL.

The CDR3 DNA reads as TGTGCCAGCAGCCCGCCCCGGGCGGCGAACACCGGGGAGCTGTTTTTT. This translates into CASSPPRAANTGELFF. V is TRBV11-3 and J is TRBJ2-2; D unclear. V lost 5 bases and J 0 bases, leaving 13 bases between the germline ends. The germline CDR1 and CDR2 sequences are SGHNT and YENEEA. The CDR3 covers 16 residues.

The rearrangement uses TRBV12-3 or TRBV12-4 and TRBJ2-1, with no clear D. The CDR3 extends over 16 amino acids. Trimming pared 7 bases from V and 5 bases from J, leaving 21 bases between. CDR3 nucleotides: TGTGCCAGCACCACCTCTCTCAAGTTTCTTGACAATGAGCAGTTCTTC. The encoded protein is CASTTSLKFLDNEQFF.